Presented here are 5 T cell receptor beta chains from one specimen sequenced in a study of Ad26.COV2.S vaccination and SARS-CoV-2 variants. Repertoires were generated with immunoSEQ multiplex PCR, while TCRdb's copy carries only in-frame clones and drops some. The table shows about 350,000 clones, with around 89% occurring only once. Treatment meaning: roughly 18 received Ad26.COV2.S at low or high dose, single or two shots; several received placebo; per-sample allocation not given. Vaccine and placebo recipients were sampled on day 63 after the first injection. The specimen comprised peripheral blood, sampled in a trial of Ad26.COV2.S vaccine versus placebo. The origin of the receptors is a person aged 18 to 59 who received the Ad26.COV2.S COVID-19 vaccine or a placebo.

The V call is TRBV27, the J call TRBJ1-5; D perhaps matches TRBD1 (5 bases). The CDR3 runs 13 residues. CDR1 is MNHEY and CDR2 is SMNVEV in the germline V gene (reference sequence). The V end lost 7 bases, the J end lost 3 bases, and 10 bases lay between the germline ends. The CDR3 DNA sequence: TGTGCCAGCAAGGGGAAGTACAATCAGCCCCAGCATTTT. This gives the protein CASKGKYNQPQHF.

V gene TRBV9 combines with J gene TRBJ2-1; D unresolved. CDR1 is SGDLS and CDR2 is YYNGEE in the germline V gene. The CDR3 has 17 amino acids. Trimming pared 4 bases from V and 6 bases from J, leaving 23 bases between. The CDR3 DNA sequence: TGTGCCAGCAGCCCCCACCACGATAAGGTGATGGGCAATGAGCAGTTCTTC. This encodes CASSPHHDKVMGNEQFF. The entire variable domain, with the rest obtained from reference TRBV9 and TRBJ2-1, is as follows: DSGVTQTPKHLITATGQRVTLRCSPRSGDLSVYWYQQSLDQGLQFLIQYYNGEERAKGNILERFSAQQFPDLHSELNLSSLELGDSALYFCASSPHHDKVMGNEQFFGPGTRLTVL.

This clone was seen a handful of times. The rearrangement uses TRBV3-1 (or the pseudogene TRBV3-2) and TRBJ1-6; D is perhaps TRBD1 (5 bases). The CDR3 is 19 residues long. Trimming took off 0 bases at V and 8 bases at J, with 23 bases between the two ends. Germline values: CDR1 LGHDT, CDR2 YNNKEL (reference sequence). The CDR3, as DNA: TGTGCCAGCAGCCAAGATGTTTCGACAGTCCTCCCGGGGGATTCACCCCTCCACTTT. Its protein product is CASSQDVSTVLPGDSPLHF.

The chain employs TRBV5-6 and TRBJ2-7; D remains unclear. V lost 0 bases and J lost 4, with 14 bases in between. Germline CDR1 SGHDT, CDR2 YYEEEE. This CDR3 spans 15 amino acids. This CDR3 reads CASSLGRASVYEQYF. The CDR3 bases are TGTGCCAGCAGCTTGGGTAGGGCCAGCGTATACGAGCAGTACTTC.

Here the CDR3 DNA reads TGTGCCAGCAGTTTCGGGGGACAGGGTCTCTACGAGCAGTACTTC. Translating gives CASSFGGQGLYEQYF. The chain carries TRBV28 and TRBJ2-7; 9 bases line up with TRBD1. Germline V gene sequence: CDR1 MDHEN, CDR2 SYDVKM. The length of the CDR3 is 15 residues. The V gene end was trimmed by 3 bases and the J gene end by 3 bases; junction bases not matched to a gene: 6.